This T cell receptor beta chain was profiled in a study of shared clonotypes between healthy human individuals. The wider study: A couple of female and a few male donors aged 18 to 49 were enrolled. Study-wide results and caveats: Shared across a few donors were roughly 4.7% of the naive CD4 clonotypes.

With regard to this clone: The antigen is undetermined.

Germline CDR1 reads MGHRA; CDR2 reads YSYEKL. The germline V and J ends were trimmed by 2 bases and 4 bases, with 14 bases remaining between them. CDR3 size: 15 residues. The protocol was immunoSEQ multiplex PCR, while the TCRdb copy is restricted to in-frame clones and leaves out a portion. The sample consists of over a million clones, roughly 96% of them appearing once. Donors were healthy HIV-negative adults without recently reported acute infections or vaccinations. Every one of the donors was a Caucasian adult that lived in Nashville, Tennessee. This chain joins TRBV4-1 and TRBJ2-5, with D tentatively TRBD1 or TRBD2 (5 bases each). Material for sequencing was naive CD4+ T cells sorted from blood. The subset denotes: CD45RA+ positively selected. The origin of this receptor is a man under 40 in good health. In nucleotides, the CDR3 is TGCGCCAGCAGCCAAAGTCAGCCGAGGGGAGAGACCCAGTACTTC. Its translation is CASSQSQPRGETQYF.